This T cell receptor beta chain came from a study of shared clonotypes between healthy human individuals. The sample holds one count of this clone. Assay: immunoSEQ multiplex PCR; the TCRdb copy retains only in-frame clones and omits some. The sample has about 2,500,000 clones; roughly nine tenths are singletons. The V end lost 7 bases, the J end lost 2 bases, and 12 bases lay between the germline ends. The CDR3 runs 14 residues. CDR1 is MNHNS, CDR2 SASEGT, per germline. Specimen: naive CD4+ T cells sorted from blood. Subset in this sample: CD45RA+ positively selected. The genes are TRBV6-1 and TRBJ1-5, with a weak D call TRBD1 (6 bases). This clonotype was obtained from a man younger than 35 in good health. The CDR3 bases are TGTGCCAGCATGGGGGCAGGGGGCAATCAGCCCCAGCATTTT. It is translated as CASMGAGGNQPQHF.